This T cell receptor beta chain derives from a study of T cells in localized non-small cell lung cancer. The CDR3 has 15 residues. V lost 0 bases and J lost 3, with 9 bases in between. Germline loops: CDR1 SGHVS, CDR2 FQNEAQ. The table came from immunoSEQ multiplex PCR; TCRdb's copy has only in-frame clones and leaves some out. Of 40,000 to 65,000 clones detected, more than 85% appear once; the ten largest clones hold about 15%. The clonotype comes from a female donor with stage II lung adenocarcinoma. The specimen comprised PBMCs, sampled before any cancer treatment. V gene TRBV7-8 combines with J gene TRBJ2-4; TRBD1 is a possible D gene (5 bases). The chain's CDR3 is CASSLAVRGKNIQYF. DNA for the CDR3: TGTGCCAGCAGCTTAGCCGTTAGGGGCAAAAACATTCAGTACTTC.